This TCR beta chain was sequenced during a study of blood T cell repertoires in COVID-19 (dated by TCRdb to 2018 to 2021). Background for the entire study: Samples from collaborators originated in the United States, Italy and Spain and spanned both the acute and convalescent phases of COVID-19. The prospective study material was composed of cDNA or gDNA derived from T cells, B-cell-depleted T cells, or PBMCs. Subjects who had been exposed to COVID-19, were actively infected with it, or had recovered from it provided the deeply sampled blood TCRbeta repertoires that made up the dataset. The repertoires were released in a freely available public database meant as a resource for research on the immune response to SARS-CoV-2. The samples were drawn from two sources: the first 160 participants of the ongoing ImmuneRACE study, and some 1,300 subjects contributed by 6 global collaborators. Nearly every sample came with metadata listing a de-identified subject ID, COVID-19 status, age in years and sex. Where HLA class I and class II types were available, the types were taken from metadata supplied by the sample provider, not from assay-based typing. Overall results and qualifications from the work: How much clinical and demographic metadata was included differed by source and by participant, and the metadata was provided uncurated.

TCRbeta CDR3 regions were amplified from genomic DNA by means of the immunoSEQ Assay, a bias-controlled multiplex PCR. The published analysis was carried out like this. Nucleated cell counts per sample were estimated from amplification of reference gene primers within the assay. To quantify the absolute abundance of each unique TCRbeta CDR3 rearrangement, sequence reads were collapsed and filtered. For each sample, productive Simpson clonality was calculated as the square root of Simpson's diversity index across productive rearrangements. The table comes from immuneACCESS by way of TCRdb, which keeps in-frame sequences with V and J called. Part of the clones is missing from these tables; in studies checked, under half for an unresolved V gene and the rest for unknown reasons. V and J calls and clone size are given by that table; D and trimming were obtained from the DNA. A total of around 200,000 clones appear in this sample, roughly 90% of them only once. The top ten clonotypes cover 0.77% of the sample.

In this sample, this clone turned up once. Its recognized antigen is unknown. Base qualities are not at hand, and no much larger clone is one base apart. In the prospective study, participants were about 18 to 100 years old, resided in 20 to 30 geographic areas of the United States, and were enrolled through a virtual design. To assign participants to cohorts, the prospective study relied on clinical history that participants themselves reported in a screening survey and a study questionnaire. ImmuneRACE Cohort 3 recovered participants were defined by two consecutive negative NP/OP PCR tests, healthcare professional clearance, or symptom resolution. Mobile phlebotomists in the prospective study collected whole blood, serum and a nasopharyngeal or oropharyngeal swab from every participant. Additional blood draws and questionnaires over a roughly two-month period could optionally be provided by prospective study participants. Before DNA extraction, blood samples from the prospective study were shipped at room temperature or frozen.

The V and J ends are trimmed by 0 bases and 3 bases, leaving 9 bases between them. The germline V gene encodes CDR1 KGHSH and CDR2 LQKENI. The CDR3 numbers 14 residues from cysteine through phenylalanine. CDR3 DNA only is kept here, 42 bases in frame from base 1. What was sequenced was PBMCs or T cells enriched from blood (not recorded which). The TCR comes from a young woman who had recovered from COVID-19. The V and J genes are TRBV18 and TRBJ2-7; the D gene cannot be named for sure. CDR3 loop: CASSPPPNSYEQYF. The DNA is TGTGCCAGCTCACCACCCCCAAACAGCTACGAGCAGTACTTC.